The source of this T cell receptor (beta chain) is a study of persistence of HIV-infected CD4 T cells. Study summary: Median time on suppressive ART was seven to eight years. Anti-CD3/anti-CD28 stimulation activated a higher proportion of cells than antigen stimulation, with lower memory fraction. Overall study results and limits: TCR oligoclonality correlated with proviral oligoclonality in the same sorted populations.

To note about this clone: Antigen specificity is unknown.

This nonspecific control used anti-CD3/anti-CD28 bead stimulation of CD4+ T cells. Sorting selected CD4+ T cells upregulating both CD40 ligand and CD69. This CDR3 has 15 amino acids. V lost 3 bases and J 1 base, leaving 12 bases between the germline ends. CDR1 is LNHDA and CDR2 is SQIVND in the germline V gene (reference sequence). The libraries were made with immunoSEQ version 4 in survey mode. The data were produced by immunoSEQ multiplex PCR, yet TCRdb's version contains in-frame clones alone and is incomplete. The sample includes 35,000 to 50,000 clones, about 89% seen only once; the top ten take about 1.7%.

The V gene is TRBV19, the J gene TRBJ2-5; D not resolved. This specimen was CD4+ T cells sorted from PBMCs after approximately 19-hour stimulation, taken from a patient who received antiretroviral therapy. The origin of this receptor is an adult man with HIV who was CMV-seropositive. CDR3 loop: CASSIVWDPQETQYF. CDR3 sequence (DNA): TGTGCCAGTAGTATCGTCTGGGATCCCCAAGAGACCCAGTACTTC.